This is a list of T cell receptor beta chains from one sample in a study of blood T cell repertoires in COVID-19. Repertoires were generated with immunoSEQ multiplex PCR, while TCRdb's copy carries only in-frame clones and drops some. The sample records fewer than 350,000 clones, roughly 93% being singletons. Specimen: PBMCs or T cells enriched from blood (not recorded which). Receptors originate from a woman aged 40 to 50 with acute COVID-19. Both conserved end residues are part of each CDR3. The order of the fields is V gene, D gene, CDR3 length, clone size, J gene, CDR3 DNA, CDR3 protein. A D gene is named only where the DNA matches it firmly. Not every row has a clone size; where given, it reads once, few, many or a size class.

>TRBV5-6|-|17|-|TRBJ2-3
TGTGCCAGCAGCTTGATGTCGTGGGTTGCGGGCACAGATACGCAGTATTTT
CASSLMSWVAGTDTQYF
>TRBV10-3|-|14|-|TRBJ1-5
TGTGCCATCAGTGAGAGGGGGGGAAATCAGCCCCAGCATTTT
CAISERGGNQPQHF
>TRBV4-3|-|17|-|TRBJ1-1
TGCGCCAGCAGCCACCGGACCAGACAGGATTCCGGCACTGAAGCTTTCTTT
CASSHRTRQDSGTEAFF
>TRBV24-1|TRBD1|17|once|TRBJ2-5
TGTGCCACCAGTGAACCTAGGACAGGGATGGTTAGAGAGACCCAGTACTTC
CATSEPRTGMVRETQYF
>TRBV4-3|-|14|once|TRBJ2-1
TGCGCCAGCAGCCAAGGGGGTTCTAGCTTAGAGCAGTTCTTC
CASSQGGSSLEQFF
>TRBV5-1|TRBD1|15|-|TRBJ2-1
TGCGCCAGCAGCCTCCGGACAGGGGTTTGGAATGAGCAGTTCTTC
CASSLRTGVWNEQFF
>TRBV28|TRBD2|14|-|TRBJ2-5
TGTGCCAGTAGACTAGCGGGAGTCGTGGAGACCCAGTACTTC
CASRLAGVVETQYF
>TRBV12-3/TRBV12-4|TRBD1|12|-|TRBJ2-7
TGTGCCAGCAGTCACAGGGGGGAAGAGCAGTACTTC
CASSHRGEEQYF
>TRBV6-1|-|15|-|TRBJ2-1
TGTGCCAGCAGTGAGGAACAGGGATGGCACAATGAGCAGTTCTTC
CASSEEQGWHNEQFF
>TRBV19|TRBD1|16|-|TRBJ1-5
TGTGCCAGTAGTACTAGGACAGGGACGAAGAATCAGCCCCAGCATTTT
CASSTRTGTKNQPQHF
>TRBV28|-|12|-|TRBJ2-7
TGTGCCAGCAATACGCGGGTCTGGGAGCAGTACTTC
CASNTRVWEQYF
>TRBV7-2|-|14|-|TRBJ2-7
TGTGCCAGCAGCTCGAGGGTACTACTGTCCGAGCAGTACTTC
CASSSRVLLSEQYF
>TRBV30|-|12|once|TRBJ1-2
TGTGCCTGGAGTGAGCAGGGGTCCGGCTACACCTTC
CAWSEQGSGYTF
>TRBV3-1/TRBV3-2|-|13|-|TRBJ2-2
TGTGCCGCTGGGCTTTTGACCGCCGGGGAGCTGTTTTTT
CAAGLLTAGELFF
>TRBV27|TRBD2|16|-|TRBJ2-2
TGTGCCAGCTTTCCTTGGGCGGGGGGCGACACCGGGGAGCTGTTTTTT
CASFPWAGGDTGELFF
>TRBV9|-|15|-|TRBJ2-7
TGTGCCAGCAGCGTAGGATCGGGGTTCGGCTACGAGCAGTACTTC
CASSVGSGFGYEQYF
>TRBV18|-|13|-|TRBJ2-2
TGTGCCAGCTCACCAAAAGCCTCCGGGGAGCTGTTTTTT
CASSPKASGELFF
>TRBV27|-|15|-|TRBJ2-7
TGTGCCAGCGGATCCCCCTCCGGACAGTTCTACGAGCAGTACTTC
CASGSPSGQFYEQYF
>TRBV7-2|-|15|-|TRBJ1-3
TGTGCCAGCAGCTTAGGCTCCGCGGCGGGAAACACCATATATTTT
CASSLGSAAGNTIYF
>TRBV20-1|-|11|-|TRBJ2-5
TGCAGTGCTTGGGCCCAAGAGACCCAGTACTTC
CSAWAQETQYF
>TRBV11-2|TRBD1|15|-|TRBJ2-5
TGTGCCAGCCAAAGACAGGGGGCGCAACTGGAGACCCAGTACTTC
CASQRQGAQLETQYF
>TRBV6-4|-|16|-|TRBJ2-1
TGTGCCAGCAGTGGGGAGGCACCACCGCCTCCTAATGAGCAGTTCTTC
CASSGEAPPPPNEQFF
>TRBV7-2|TRBD2|15|-|TRBJ2-5
TGTGCCAGCAGCCCGACTAGCGGGAGATTGGAGACCCAGTACTTC
CASSPTSGRLETQYF
>TRBV9|TRBD1|14|-|TRBJ1-2
TGTGCCAGCAGCGGCGAGGGGGCGGGGTATGGCTACACCTTC
CASSGEGAGYGYTF
>TRBV18|-|15|-|TRBJ2-7
TGTGCCAGCTCACCCCAGGCCCTTTCTCCCTACGAGCAGTACTTC
CASSPQALSPYEQYF
>TRBV5-3|-|14|-|TRBJ2-7
TGTGCCAGACCGACGACACGATGGACCTACGAGCAGTACTTC
CARPTTRWTYEQYF
>TRBV27|TRBD2|14|-|TRBJ2-3
TGTGCCAGCAGACCGGGACTACCCACAGATACGCAGTATTTT
CASRPGLPTDTQYF
>TRBV6-1|TRBD1|16|-|TRBJ2-4
TGTGCCAGCAGTGAAACAGGGGGCGCGACCAAAAACATTCAGTACTTC
CASSETGGATKNIQYF
>TRBV7-6|-|15|few|TRBJ1-1
TGTGCCAGCAGCGCGGCGCCCGCTAGGAACACTGAAGCTTTCTTT
CASSAAPARNTEAFF
>TRBV13|TRBD1|14|-|TRBJ2-2
TGTGCCACGTCCCGGGACAGGGCCGGCGGGGAGCTGTTTTTT
CATSRDRAGGELFF
>TRBV27|TRBD2|20|-|TRBJ2-5
TGTGCCAGCAGTTTAGAGGGGTCAGCTAGCGGGAGGGCCCTTCGAGAGACCCAGTACTTC
CASSLEGSASGRALRETQYF
>TRBV3-1/TRBV3-2|TRBD1|15|-|TRBJ1-6
TGTGCCAGCAGCCCCCCGGGACAGCTCAATTCACCCCTCCACTTT
CASSPPGQLNSPLHF
>TRBV7-9|TRBD1|14|-|TRBJ1-2
TGTGCCAGCAGCGCTACAGGGGTGAGCTATGGCTACACCTTC
CASSATGVSYGYTF
>TRBV2|-|14|-|TRBJ2-7
TGTGCCAGCAGAACCGGGACTGGGAACTACGAGCAGTACTTC
CASRTGTGNYEQYF
>TRBV7-9|TRBD2|18|few|TRBJ2-7
TGTGCCAGCAGCTACCGTCCTAGCGGGAGGGCGGGCTCCTACGAGCAGTACTTC
CASSYRPSGRAGSYEQYF
>TRBV7-9|-|13|-|TRBJ1-1
TGTGCCAGCAGCCTCGACAGAAGTGCTGAAGCTTTCTTT
CASSLDRSAEAFF
>TRBV30|-|14|-|TRBJ1-1
TGTGCCTGGAGTGTAGGACACTTGAACACTGAAGCTTTCTTT
CAWSVGHLNTEAFF
>TRBV9|-|14|-|TRBJ2-5
TGTGCCAGCAGCGTAGAGGCTAGACAAGAGACCCAGTACTTC
CASSVEARQETQYF
>TRBV27|-|14|-|TRBJ1-6
TGTGCCAGCAGTCCCCGGACTGATAATTCACCCCTCCACTTT
CASSPRTDNSPLHF
>TRBV21-1|-|14|-|TRBJ1-1
TGTGCCAGCAGCAAAGGACTGATGAACACTGAAGCTTTCTTT
CASSKGLMNTEAFF
>TRBV2|TRBD1|13|once|TRBJ1-1
TGTGCCAGCCAGGGACAGGGGTTGACTGAAGCTTTCTTT
CASQGQGLTEAFF
>TRBV28|-|12|-|TRBJ2-1
TGTGCCAGCAGCCCCCAATACAATGAGCAGTTCTTC
CASSPQYNEQFF